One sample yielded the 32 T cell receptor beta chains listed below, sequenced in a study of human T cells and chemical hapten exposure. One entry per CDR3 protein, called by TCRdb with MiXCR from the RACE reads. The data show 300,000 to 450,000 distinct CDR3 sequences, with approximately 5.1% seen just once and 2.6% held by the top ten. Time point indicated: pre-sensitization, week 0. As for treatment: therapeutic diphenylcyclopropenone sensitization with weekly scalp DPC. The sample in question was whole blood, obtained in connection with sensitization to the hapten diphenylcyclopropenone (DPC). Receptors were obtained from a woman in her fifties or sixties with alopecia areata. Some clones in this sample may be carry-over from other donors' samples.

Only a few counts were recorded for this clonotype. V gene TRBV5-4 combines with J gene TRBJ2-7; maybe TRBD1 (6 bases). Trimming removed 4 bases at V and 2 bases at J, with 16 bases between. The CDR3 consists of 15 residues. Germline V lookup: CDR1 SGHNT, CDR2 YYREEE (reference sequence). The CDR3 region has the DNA TGTGCCAGCAGCCCGAGGGGGTCTGGCACCTACGAGCAGTACTTC. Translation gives CASSPRGSGTYEQYF.

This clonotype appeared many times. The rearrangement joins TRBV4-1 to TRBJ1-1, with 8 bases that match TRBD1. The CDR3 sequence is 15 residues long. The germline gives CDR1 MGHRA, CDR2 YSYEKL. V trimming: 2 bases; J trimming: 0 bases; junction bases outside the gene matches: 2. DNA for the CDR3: TGCGCCAGCAGCCAAACACAGGGGGTGAACACTGAAGCTTTCTTT. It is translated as CASSQTQGVNTEAFF.

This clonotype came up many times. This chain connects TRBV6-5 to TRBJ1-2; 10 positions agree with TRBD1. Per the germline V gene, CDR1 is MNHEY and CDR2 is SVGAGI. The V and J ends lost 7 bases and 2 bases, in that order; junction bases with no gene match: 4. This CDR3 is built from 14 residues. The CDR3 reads CASKRQGANYGYTF. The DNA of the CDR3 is TGTGCCAGCAAAAGACAGGGGGCCAACTATGGCTACACCTTC.

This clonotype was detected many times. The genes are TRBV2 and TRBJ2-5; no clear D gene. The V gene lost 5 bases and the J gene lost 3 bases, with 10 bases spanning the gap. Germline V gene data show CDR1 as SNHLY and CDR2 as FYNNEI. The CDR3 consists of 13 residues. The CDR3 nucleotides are TGTGCCAGCAGTTGGGAAGGGAAAGAGACCCAGTACTTC. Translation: CASSWEGKETQYF.

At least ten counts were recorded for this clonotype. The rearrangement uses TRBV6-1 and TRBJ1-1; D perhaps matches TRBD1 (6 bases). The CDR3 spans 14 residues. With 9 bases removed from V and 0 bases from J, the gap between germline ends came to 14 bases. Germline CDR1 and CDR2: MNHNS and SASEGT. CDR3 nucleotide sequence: TGTGCCAGTACCCTTGGGGGGCTGAACACTGAAGCTTTCTTT. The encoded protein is CASTLGGLNTEAFF.

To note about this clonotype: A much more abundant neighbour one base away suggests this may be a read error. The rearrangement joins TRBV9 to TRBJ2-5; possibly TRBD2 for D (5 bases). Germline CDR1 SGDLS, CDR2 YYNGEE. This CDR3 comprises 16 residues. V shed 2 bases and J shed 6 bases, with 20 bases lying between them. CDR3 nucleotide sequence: TGTGCCAGCAGCGTTGGAACCGGGGAAATTCAAAAGACCCAGTACTTC. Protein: CASSVGTGEIQKTQYF.

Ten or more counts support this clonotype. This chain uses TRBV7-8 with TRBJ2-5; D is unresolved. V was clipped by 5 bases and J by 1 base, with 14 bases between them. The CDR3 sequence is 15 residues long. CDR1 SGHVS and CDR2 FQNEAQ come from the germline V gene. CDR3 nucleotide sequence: TGTGCCAGCAGCCCCCATCACCTCAGCCAAGAGACCCAGTACTTC. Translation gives CASSPHHLSQETQYF.

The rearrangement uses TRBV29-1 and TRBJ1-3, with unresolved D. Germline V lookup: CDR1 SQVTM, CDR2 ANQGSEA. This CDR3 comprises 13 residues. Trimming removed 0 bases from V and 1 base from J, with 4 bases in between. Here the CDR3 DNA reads TGCAGCGTTGAAGAGGTATCTGGAAACACCATATATTTT. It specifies CSVEEVSGNTIYF.

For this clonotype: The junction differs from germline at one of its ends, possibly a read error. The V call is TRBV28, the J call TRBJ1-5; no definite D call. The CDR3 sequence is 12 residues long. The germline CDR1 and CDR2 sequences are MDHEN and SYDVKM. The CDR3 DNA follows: TGTGCCAGCAGTAGTAGCAAACAGCCCCAGCATTTT. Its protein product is CASSSSKQPQHF.

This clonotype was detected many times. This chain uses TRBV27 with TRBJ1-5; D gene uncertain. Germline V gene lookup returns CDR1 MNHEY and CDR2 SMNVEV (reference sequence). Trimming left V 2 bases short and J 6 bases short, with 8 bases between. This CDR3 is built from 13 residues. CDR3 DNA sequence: TGTGCCAGCAGTTTAAACACCCTTCAGCCCCAGCATTTT. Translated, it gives CASSLNTLQPQHF.

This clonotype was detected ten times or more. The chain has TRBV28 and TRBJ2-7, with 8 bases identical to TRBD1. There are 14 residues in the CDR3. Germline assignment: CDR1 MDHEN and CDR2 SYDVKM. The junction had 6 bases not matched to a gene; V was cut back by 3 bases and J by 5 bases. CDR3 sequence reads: CASSFRTGSNEQYF. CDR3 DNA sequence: TGTGCCAGCAGTTTCCGGACAGGGAGCAACGAGCAGTACTTC.

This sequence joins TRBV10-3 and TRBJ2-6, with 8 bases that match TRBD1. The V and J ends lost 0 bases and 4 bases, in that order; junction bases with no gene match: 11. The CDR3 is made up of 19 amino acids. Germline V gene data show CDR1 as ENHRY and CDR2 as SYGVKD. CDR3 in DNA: TGTGCCATCAGTGAGTCCACCGGGCAGGGGGCGTCCGGGGCCAACGTCCTGACTTTC. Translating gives CAISESTGQGASGANVLTF.

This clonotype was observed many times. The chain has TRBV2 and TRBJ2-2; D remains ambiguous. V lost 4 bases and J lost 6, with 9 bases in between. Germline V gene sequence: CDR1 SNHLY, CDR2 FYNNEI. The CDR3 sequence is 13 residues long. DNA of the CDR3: TGTGCCAGCAGTGCGTCCCTAGCCGGGGAGCTGTTTTTT. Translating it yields CASSASLAGELFF.

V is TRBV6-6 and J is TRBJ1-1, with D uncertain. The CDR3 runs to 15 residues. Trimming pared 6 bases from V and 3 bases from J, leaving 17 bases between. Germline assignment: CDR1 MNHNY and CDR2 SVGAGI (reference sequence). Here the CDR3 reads CASSRSVNPHTEAFF. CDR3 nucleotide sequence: TGTGCCAGCAGCCGAAGCGTTAACCCCCACACTGAAGCTTTCTTT.

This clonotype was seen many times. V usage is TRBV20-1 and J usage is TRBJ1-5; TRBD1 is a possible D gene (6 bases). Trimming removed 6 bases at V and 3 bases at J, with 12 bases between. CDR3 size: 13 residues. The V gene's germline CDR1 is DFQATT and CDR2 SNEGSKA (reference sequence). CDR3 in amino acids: CSATQGSNQPQHF. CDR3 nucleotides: TGCAGTGCCACACAGGGTTCCAATCAGCCCCAGCATTTT.

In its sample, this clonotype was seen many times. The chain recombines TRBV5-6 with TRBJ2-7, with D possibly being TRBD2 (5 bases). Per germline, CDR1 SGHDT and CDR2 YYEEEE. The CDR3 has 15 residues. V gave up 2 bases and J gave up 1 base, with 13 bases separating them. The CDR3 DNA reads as TGTGCCAGCAGCTTCCGAGGGCTGGGTTCCTACGAGCAGTACTTC. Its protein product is CASSFRGLGSYEQYF.

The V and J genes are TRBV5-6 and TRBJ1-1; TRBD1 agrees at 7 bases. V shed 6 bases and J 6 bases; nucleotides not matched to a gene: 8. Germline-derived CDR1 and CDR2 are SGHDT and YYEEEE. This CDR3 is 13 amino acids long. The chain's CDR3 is CASIPPGGAEAFF. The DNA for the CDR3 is TGTGCCAGCATTCCTCCAGGGGGGGCTGAAGCTTTCTTT.

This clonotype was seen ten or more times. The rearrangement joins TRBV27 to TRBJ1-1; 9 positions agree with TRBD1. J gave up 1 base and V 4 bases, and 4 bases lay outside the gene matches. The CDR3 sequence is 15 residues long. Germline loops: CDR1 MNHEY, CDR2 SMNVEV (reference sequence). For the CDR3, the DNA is TGTGCCAGCAGTTCCCCGGGACAGGGGAACACTGAAGCTTTCTTT. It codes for CASSSPGQGNTEAFF.

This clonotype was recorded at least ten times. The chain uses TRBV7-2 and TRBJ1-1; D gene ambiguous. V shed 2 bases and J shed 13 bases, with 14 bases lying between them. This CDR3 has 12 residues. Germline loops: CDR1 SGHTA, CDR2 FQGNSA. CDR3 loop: CASSLSPDKVFF. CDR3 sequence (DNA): TGTGCCAGCAGCTTATCGCCAGATAAAGTTTTCTTT.

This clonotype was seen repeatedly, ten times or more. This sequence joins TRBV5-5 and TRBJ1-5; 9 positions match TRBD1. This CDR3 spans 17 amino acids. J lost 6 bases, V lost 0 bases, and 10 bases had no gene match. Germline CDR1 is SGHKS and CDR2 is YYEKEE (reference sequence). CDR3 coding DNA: TGTGCCAGCAGCTTGGGTCCGGGACAGGGAAACCCTCAGCCCCAGCATTTT. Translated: CASSLGPGQGNPQPQHF.

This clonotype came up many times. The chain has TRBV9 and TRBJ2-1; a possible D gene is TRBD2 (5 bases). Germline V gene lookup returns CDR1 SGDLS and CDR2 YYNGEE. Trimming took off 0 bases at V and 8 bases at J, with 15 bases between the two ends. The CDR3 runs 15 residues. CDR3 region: CASSVEGWESDEQFF. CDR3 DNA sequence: TGTGCCAGCAGCGTAGAGGGTTGGGAGAGTGATGAGCAGTTCTTC.

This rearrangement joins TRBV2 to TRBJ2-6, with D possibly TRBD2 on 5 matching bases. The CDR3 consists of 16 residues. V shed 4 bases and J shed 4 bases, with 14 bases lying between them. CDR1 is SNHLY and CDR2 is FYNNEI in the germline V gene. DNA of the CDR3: TGTGCCAGCAGTGGCCAGCCCGGCGGGGGGGCCAACGTCCTGACTTTC. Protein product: CASSGQPGGGANVLTF. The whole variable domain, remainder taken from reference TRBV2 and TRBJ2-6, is EPEVTQTPSHQVTQMGQEVILRCVPISNHLYFYWYRQILGQKVEFLVSFYNNEISEKSEIFDDQFSVERPDGSNFTLKIRSTKLEDSAMYFCASSGQPGGGANVLTFGAGSRLTVL.

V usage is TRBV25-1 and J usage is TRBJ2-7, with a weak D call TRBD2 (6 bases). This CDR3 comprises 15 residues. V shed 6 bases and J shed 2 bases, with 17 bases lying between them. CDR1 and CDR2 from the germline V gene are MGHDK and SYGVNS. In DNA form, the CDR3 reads TGTGCCAGCAGGGGAGGCAGTCGTCGGCCCTACGAGCAGTACTTC. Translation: CASRGGSRRPYEQYF.

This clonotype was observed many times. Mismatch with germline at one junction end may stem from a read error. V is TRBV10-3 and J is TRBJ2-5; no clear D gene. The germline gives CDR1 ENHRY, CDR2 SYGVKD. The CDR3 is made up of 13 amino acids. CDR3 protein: CAIGDISAETQYF. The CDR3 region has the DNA TGTGCCATCGGTGACATCTCGGCGGAGACCCAGTACTTC.

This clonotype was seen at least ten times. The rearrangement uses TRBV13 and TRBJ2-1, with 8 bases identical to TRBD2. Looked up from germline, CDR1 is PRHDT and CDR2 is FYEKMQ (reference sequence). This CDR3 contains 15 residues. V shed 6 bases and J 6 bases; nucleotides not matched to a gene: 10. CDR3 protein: CASREVAGLSNEQFF. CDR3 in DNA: TGTGCCAGCAGAGAAGTAGCGGGACTTTCCAATGAGCAGTTCTTC.

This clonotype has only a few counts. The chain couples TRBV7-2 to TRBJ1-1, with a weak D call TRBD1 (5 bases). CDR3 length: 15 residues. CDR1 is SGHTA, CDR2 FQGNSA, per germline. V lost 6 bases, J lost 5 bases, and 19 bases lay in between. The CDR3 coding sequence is TGTGCCAGCAGGTTCCAAGGGTCTGGGGGAACTGAAGCTTTCTTT. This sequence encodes CASRFQGSGGTEAFF.

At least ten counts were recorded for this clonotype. CDR3 in amino acids: CASSVSGQGQPQHF. In nucleotides, the CDR3 is TGTGCCAGCAGTGTTTCAGGACAGGGTCAGCCCCAGCATTTT. This chain links TRBV6-1 with TRBJ1-5; 8 nucleotides align to TRBD1. After removal of 4 bases from V and 6 bases from J, the junction contained 5 bases not matched to a gene. This CDR3 is 14 amino acids long. Germline CDR1 and CDR2: MNHNS and SASEGT.

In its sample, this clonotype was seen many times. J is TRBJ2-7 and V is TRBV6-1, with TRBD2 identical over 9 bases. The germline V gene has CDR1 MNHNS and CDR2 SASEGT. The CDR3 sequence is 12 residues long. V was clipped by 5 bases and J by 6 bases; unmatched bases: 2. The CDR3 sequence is CASSRTSVEQYF. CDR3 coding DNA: TGTGCCAGCAGTAGGACTAGCGTCGAGCAGTACTTC.

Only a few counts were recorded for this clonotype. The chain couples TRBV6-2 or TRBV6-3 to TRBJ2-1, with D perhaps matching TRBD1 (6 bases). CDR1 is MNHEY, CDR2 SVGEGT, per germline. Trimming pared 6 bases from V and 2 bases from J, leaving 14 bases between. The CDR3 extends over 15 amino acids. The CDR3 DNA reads TGTGCCAGCAGGGCTGCTGGGGGCCCCTACAATGAGCAGTTCTTC. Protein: CASRAAGGPYNEQFF.

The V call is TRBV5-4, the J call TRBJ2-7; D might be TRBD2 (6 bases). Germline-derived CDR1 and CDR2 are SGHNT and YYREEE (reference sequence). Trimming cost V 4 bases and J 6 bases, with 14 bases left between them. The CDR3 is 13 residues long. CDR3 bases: TGTGCCAGCAGCGCGGGACGTAAATCCGAGCAGTACTTC. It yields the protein CASSAGRKSEQYF.

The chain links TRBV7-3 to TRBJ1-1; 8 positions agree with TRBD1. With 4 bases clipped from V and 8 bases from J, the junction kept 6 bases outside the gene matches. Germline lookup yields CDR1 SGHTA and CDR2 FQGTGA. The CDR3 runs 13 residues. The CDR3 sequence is CASSSDRAQEAFF. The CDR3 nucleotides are TGTGCCAGCAGCTCGGACAGGGCTCAGGAAGCTTTCTTT.

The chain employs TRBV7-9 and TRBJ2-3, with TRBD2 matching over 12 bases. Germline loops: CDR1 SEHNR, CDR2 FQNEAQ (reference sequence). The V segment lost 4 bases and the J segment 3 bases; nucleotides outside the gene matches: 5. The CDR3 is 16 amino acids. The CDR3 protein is CASSSLAGGPTDTQYF. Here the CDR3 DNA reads TGTGCCAGCAGCTCTCTAGCGGGGGGGCCGACAGATACGCAGTATTTT. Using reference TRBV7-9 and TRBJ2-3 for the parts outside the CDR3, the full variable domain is DTGVSQNPRHKITKRGQNVTFRCDPISEHNRLYWYRQTLGQGPEFLTYFQNEAQLEKSRLLSDRFSAERPKGSFSTLEIQRTEQGDSAMYLCASSSLAGGPTDTQYFGPGTRLTVL.